What follows is one T cell receptor (beta chain) and its context. These data originate in a study of OX40 agonist ivuxolimab in advanced cancers. Study-level background: Patients in the trial were receiving intravenous ivuxolimab every 2 weeks, at doses of 0.01 to 10 mg/kg. Patients assigned to dose escalation were diagnosed with hepatocellular carcinoma, melanoma, renal cell or head and neck cancer.

The data were produced by immunoSEQ multiplex PCR, yet TCRdb's version contains in-frame clones alone and is incomplete. Among more than 55,000 clones, more than 80% were seen once, and the ten largest hold roughly 7.8%. V was clipped by 0 bases and J by 9 bases, with 10 bases between them. There are 13 residues in the CDR3. Germline CDR1 and CDR2: SGDLS and YYNGEE. Sequences were derived from CD4+ or CD8+ T cells sorted from blood, sampled in a trial of the OX40 agonist ivuxolimab. The chain recombines TRBV9 with TRBJ2-1; weak D call: TRBD2 (5 bases). This clonotype was sampled from an adult with an advanced solid tumor such as melanoma, head and neck, liver or kidney cancer. The CDR3 here is CASSVGVGSEQFF. The DNA for the CDR3 is TGTGCCAGCAGCGTAGGAGTGGGGAGTGAGCAGTTCTTC.